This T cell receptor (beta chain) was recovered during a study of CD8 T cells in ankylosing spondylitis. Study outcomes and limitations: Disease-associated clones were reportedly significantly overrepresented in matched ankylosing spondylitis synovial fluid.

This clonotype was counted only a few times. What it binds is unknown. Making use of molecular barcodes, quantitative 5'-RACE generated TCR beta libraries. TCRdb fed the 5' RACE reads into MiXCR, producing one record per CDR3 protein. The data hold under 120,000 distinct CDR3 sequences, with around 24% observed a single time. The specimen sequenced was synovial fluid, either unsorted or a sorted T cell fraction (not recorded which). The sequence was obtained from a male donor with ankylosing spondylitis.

CDR3 nucleotide sequence: TGTGCCAGCAGCGTGGACTACAACCGCAATCAGCCCCAGCATTTT. Translation: CASSVDYNRNQPQHF. The rearrangement uses TRBV9 and TRBJ1-5; D gene uncertain. Germline V CDR1 and CDR2: SGDLS, YYNGEE. Trimming left V 2 bases short and J 2 bases short, with 11 bases between. The CDR3 length is 15 residues.